This T cell receptor beta chain was profiled in a study of blood T cell repertoires in COVID-19. At the level of the study: The samples span acute and convalescent COVID-19 from the United States, Italy and Spain. In each case, the material was cDNA or gDNA derived from T cells, B-cell-depleted T cells, or PBMCs.

The CDR3 has 17 amino acids. V lost 6 bases and J 1 base, leaving 19 bases between the germline ends. The germline CDR1 and CDR2 sequences are MNHEY and SMNVEV (reference sequence). Authors' analysis steps: Amplified reference gene primers provided the basis for estimating nucleated cell counts. Generated by immunoSEQ multiplex PCR, the TCRdb table keeps only in-frame clones and is missing some. V and J calls and clone size are copied from that table; D and trimming were computed from the DNA. The profile shows 55,000 to 90,000 clones, roughly 86% of them singletons. The rearrangement links TRBV27 to TRBJ2-1; maybe TRBD2 (7 bases). The sample comprised peripheral blood. The clonotype was recovered from a woman in her sixties with acute or convalescent COVID-19. CDR3 coding DNA: TGTGCCAGCAGAAGGACGGGGGGCGCGAGGTCCTACAATGAGCAGTTCTTC. It yields the protein CASRRTGGARSYNEQFF.